This note documents a single T cell receptor beta chain sequence. This specimen comes from a study of blood T cell repertoires in COVID-19. Trimming cost V 4 bases and J 5 bases; bases outside gene matches: 9. The CDR3 is 16 amino acids. Germline CDR1 is SGHRS and CDR2 is YFSETQ. Some clones are missing from TCRdb's copy, which holds only in-frame ones; the method was immunoSEQ multiplex PCR. Among approximately 130,000 clones listed, 75% to 90% were seen once. The sample comprised peripheral blood. The rearrangement links TRBV5-1 to TRBJ2-5; the match to TRBD2 covers 12 bases. The clonotype originates from a human donor in a cohort sampled during active COVID-19. CDR3 sequence reads: CASSGSSGRAGETQYF. DNA of the CDR3: TGCGCCAGCAGCGGTTCTAGCGGGAGGGCCGGGGAGACCCAGTACTTC. The full variable domain, in which reference TRBV5-1 and TRBJ2-5 provide the parts outside the CDR3, is KAGVTQTPRYLIKTRGQQVTLSCSPISGHRSVSWYQQTPGQGLQFLFEYFSETQRNKGNFPGRFSGRQFSNSRSEMNVSTLELGDSALYLCASSGSSGRAGETQYFGPGTRLLVL.